This T cell receptor (beta chain) was recorded in a study of monozygotic twins with inflammatory bowel disease. Following a re-call of the 5' RACE reads, TCRdb has one entry per CDR3 protein and lacks DNA. This sample carries 140,000 to 150,000 distinct CDR3 sequences, with roughly 1.2% going to the ten biggest clones. CDR3 length: 15 residues. From germline, CDR1 is SGHTA and CDR2 FQGNSA. The chain employs TRBV7-2 and TRBJ1-2; TCRdb outputs TRBD1, but without DNA this stays unchecked. Sequenced sample: blood. The origin of this receptor is a human donor with ulcerative colitis or Crohn's disease, or a healthy co-twin of an affected twin (not recorded which). The CDR3 spells CASSPTWDGTYGYTF.